The 20 T cell receptor beta chains in this list originate from one sample, sequenced in a study of shared clonotypes between healthy human individuals. Sequenced by immunoSEQ multiplex PCR; TCRdb stores in-frame clones only, minus some. This sample has roughly 2 million clones; around 95% occur once, and the top ten carry 0.1% to 0.15%. The sample consisted of naive CD4+ T cells sorted from blood. Subset indicated: CD45RA+ positively selected. The receptors were gathered from a man between 18 and 29 years old in good health.

The V call is TRBV4-1, the J call TRBJ2-3; 10 nucleotides agree with TRBD2. The germline V gene encodes CDR1 MGHRA and CDR2 YSYEKL. V dropped 2 bases and J dropped 2; count of bases not matched to a gene: 13. This CDR3 spans 19 amino acids. The CDR3 loop is CASSQSGTSVSRDTDTQYF. The CDR3, as DNA: TGCGCCAGCAGCCAATCCGGGACTAGCGTGTCGCGCGACACAGATACGCAGTATTTT.

The CDR3 bases are TGTGCCTGGAGTGTACAGAGGGGCACGTTATACGAGCAGTACTTC. It yields the protein CAWSVQRGTLYEQYF. The rearrangement uses TRBV30 and TRBJ2-7; D may match TRBD1 or TRBD2 (5 bases each). Trimming removed 0 bases from V and 4 bases from J, with 16 bases in between. The CDR3 spans 15 residues. Germline V gene lookup returns CDR1 GTSNPN and CDR2 SVGIG (reference sequence).

V gene TRBV18 combines with J gene TRBJ1-6; D perhaps matches TRBD1 (6 bases). The germline CDR1 and CDR2 sequences are KGHSH and LQKENI. V was cut by 6 bases and J by 7 bases, with 13 bases left in between. The CDR3 loop spans 14 amino acids. The CDR3 DNA reads TGTGCCAGCTCCCTCATCGGACAGAATTCACCCCTCCACTTT. It specifies CASSLIGQNSPLHF.

Of note for this clone: The sample contains more than one DNA sequence encoding this CDR3. This chain joins TRBV18 and TRBJ2-7; D is tentatively TRBD1 or TRBD2 (5 bases each). Germline V lookup: CDR1 KGHSH, CDR2 LQKENI. The V end lost 3 bases, the J end lost 1 base, and 10 bases lay between the germline ends. The CDR3 totals 14 residues. The DNA for the CDR3 is TGTGCCAGCTCACCCGGGACGGCTTCCTACGAGCAGTACTTC. It yields the protein CASSPGTASYEQYF. Full variable domain (rest looked up from reference TRBV18 and TRBJ2-7): NAGVMQNPRHLVRRRGQEARLRCSPMKGHSHVYWYRQLPEEGLKFMVYLQKENIIDESGMPKERFSAEFPKEGPSILRIQQVVRGDSAAYFCASSPGTASYEQYFGPGTRLTVT.

V is TRBV5-6 and J is TRBJ1-1; 12 positions match TRBD1. Germline V gene sequence: CDR1 SGHDT, CDR2 YYEEEE. The CDR3 spans 17 residues. V was pared by 2 bases and J by 1 base, with 6 bases of the junction left unmatched. The CDR3 DNA sequence: TGTGCCAGCAGCTTCGGGACAGGGGGCGTCAAGAACACTGAAGCTTTCTTT. Translating it yields CASSFGTGGVKNTEAFF.

The chain joins TRBV18 to TRBJ2-3, with a weak D call TRBD2 (5 bases). This CDR3 region has 17 residues. V was shortened by 2 bases and J by 4 bases, with 19 bases between the two germline ends. Germline V gene data show CDR1 as KGHSH and CDR2 as LQKENI. Written as DNA, the CDR3 is TGTGCCAGCTCACCATTGTTGACGCTAAAGGGAGCAGATACGCAGTATTTT. Residues: CASSPLLTLKGADTQYF. The full variable domain, its missing parts supplied by reference TRBV18 and TRBJ2-3, is NAGVMQNPRHLVRRRGQEARLRCSPMKGHSHVYWYRQLPEEGLKFMVYLQKENIIDESGMPKERFSAEFPKEGPSILRIQQVVRGDSAAYFCASSPLLTLKGADTQYFGPGTRLTVL.

The chain links TRBV6-5 to TRBJ1-1; D may be TRBD1 (5 bases). CDR1 and CDR2 (germline): MNHEY, SVGAGI. The CDR3 length is 16 residues. Trimming left V 2 bases short and J 0 bases short, with 13 bases between. The CDR3 loop reads CASSYGGSPLNTEAFF. The CDR3 nucleotides are TGTGCCAGCAGTTACGGGGGGAGTCCCCTGAACACTGAAGCTTTCTTT.

V and J are TRBV7-2 and TRBJ1-5; possibly TRBD1 for D (6 bases). This CDR3 spans 15 amino acids. Germline-derived CDR1 and CDR2 are SGHTA and FQGNSA. V lost 5 bases and J 2 bases, leaving 13 bases between the germline ends. DNA of the CDR3: TGTGCCAGCAGCCGAGGGGACACGGGCAATCAGCCCCAGCATTTT. Protein: CASSRGDTGNQPQHF.

The CDR3 DNA reads TGTGCCAGTAGTATAGGGGGACAGGGCTACGAGCAGTACTTC. Its translation: CASSIGGQGYEQYF. This chain uses TRBV19 with TRBJ2-7, with TRBD1 matching over 9 bases. CDR3 length: 14 residues. The V gene's germline CDR1 is LNHDA and CDR2 SQIVND (reference sequence). The V gene end was trimmed by 1 base and the J gene end by 3 bases; junction bases not matched to a gene: 1.

Concerning this clone: Other DNA variants within this sample encode the same CDR3. The chain uses TRBV15 and TRBJ1-2; no firm D call. Per the germline V gene, CDR1 is LNHNV and CDR2 is YYDKDF (reference sequence). There are 12 residues in the CDR3. Trimming left V 0 bases short and J 5 bases short, with 4 bases between. The CDR3 DNA reads as TGTGCCACCAGCAGAGATTTTTATGGCTACACCTTC. Its translation is CATSRDFYGYTF. The full variable domain, rest sourced from reference TRBV15 and TRBJ1-2, is DAMVIQNPRYQVTQFGKPVTLSCSQTLNHNVMYWYQQKSSQAPKLLFHYYDKDFNNEADTPDNFQSRRPNTSFCFLDIRSPGLGDTAMYLCATSRDFYGYTFGSGTRLTVV.

This clone came up once. In the same sample, other DNA sequences code for this CDR3. This chain connects TRBV27 to TRBJ1-2, with 11 positions matching TRBD1. This CDR3 has 13 residues. Germline V CDR1 and CDR2: MNHEY, SMNVEV (reference sequence). The V gene end was trimmed by 2 bases and the J gene end by 8 bases; junction bases not matched to a gene: 1. CDR3 sequence (DNA): TGTGCCAGCAGTTTAGGGACAGGGGGGGGCTACACCTTC. It translates to CASSLGTGGGYTF.

The chain is built from TRBV4-3 and TRBJ1-2; D unresolved. The CDR3 consists of 16 residues. Trimming removed 0 bases at V and 4 bases at J, with 15 bases between. The germline V gene has CDR1 LGHNA and CDR2 YSLEER. This CDR3 reads CASSQDLLVGSYGYTF. The CDR3 DNA reads as TGCGCCAGCAGCCAAGATCTTTTGGTGGGGAGCTATGGCTACACCTTC.

The gene calls are TRBV7-9 and TRBJ1-2; 7 nucleotides line up with TRBD1. The trim removed 7 bases at V and 4 bases at J, leaving 9 bases unmatched. There are 14 residues in the CDR3. Germline lookup yields CDR1 SEHNR and CDR2 FQNEAQ (reference sequence). CDR3 region: CASITGDVGYGYTF. The DNA of the CDR3 is TGTGCCAGCATCACAGGGGACGTTGGCTATGGCTACACCTTC.

This chain links TRBV18 with TRBJ2-1; TRBD1 aligns across 8 bases. Unmatched junction bases numbered 7, after V lost 6 bases and J lost 15 bases. This CDR3 is built from 11 residues. Germline CDR1 reads KGHSH; CDR2 reads LQKENI. The chain's CDR3 is CASSPDRGLFF. The DNA for the CDR3 is TGTGCCAGCTCCCCCGACAGGGGACTGTTCTTC.

The chain links TRBV9 to TRBJ2-7, with unresolved D. Trimming shortened V by 0 bases and J by 0 bases, and 7 bases separated the two germline ends. Germline V lookup: CDR1 SGDLS, CDR2 YYNGEE. The CDR3 loop spans 14 amino acids. Here the CDR3 reads CASSVDVGSYEQYF. In DNA, the CDR3 is TGTGCCAGCAGCGTAGATGTTGGCTCCTACGAGCAGTACTTC.

Turning to this clone: Other DNA sequences in this specimen translate into the identical CDR3. The V call is TRBV2, the J call TRBJ2-5; D gene uncertain. Per the germline V gene, CDR1 is SNHLY and CDR2 is FYNNEI. With 1 base removed from V and 4 bases from J, the gap between germline ends came to 4 bases. The CDR3 consists of 12 residues. The CDR3 nucleotides are TGTGCCAGCAGTGAAGGGCGAGAGACCCAGTACTTC. It translates to CASSEGRETQYF.

This clone is a singleton in its sample. The chain combines TRBV5-1 with TRBJ1-6, with D unresolved. Trimming cost V 0 bases and J 7 bases, with 14 bases left between them. The CDR3 length is 16 residues. Per germline, CDR1 SGHRS and CDR2 YFSETQ. The CDR3 bases are TGCGCCAGCAGCTTGGATCGACCCGCCATCAATTCACCCCTCCACTTT. Translation gives CASSLDRPAINSPLHF. The complete variable domain, with remaining parts taken from reference TRBV5-1 and TRBJ1-6, reads KAGVTQTPRYLIKTRGQQVTLSCSPISGHRSVSWYQQTPGQGLQFLFEYFSETQRNKGNFPGRFSGRQFSNSRSEMNVSTLELGDSALYLCASSLDRPAINSPLHFGNGTRLTVT.

The rearrangement uses TRBV6-1 and TRBJ2-2, with TRBD2 identical over 9 bases. V lost 3 bases, J lost 1 base, and 3 bases stayed unmatched. CDR1 and CDR2 from the germline V gene are MNHNS and SASEGT. CDR3 size: 16 residues. CDR3 coding DNA: TGTGCCAGCAGTGAGGGACTAGCCAGGAACACCGGGGAGCTGTTTTTT. Protein sequence: CASSEGLARNTGELFF.

The V and J genes are TRBV5-1 and TRBJ2-3, with 7 bases that match TRBD2. The CDR3 runs 15 residues. Trimming removed 1 base from V and 3 bases from J; junction bases left unmatched: 5. CDR1 SGHRS and CDR2 YFSETQ come from the germline V gene. The CDR3 spells CASSLLPSGTDTQYF. The CDR3 DNA reads as TGCGCCAGCAGCTTGTTGCCTAGCGGAACAGATACGCAGTATTTT.

J is TRBJ1-2 and V is TRBV5-1; possibly TRBD1 for D (5 bases). Germline CDR1 SGHRS, CDR2 YFSETQ. The CDR3 sequence is 16 residues long. V gave up 3 bases and J gave up 1 base, with 16 bases separating them. The CDR3 region has the DNA TGCGCCAGCAGCTCAATCCCAGGGTCCAATAACTATGGCTACACCTTC. This codes for CASSSIPGSNNYGYTF.